This T cell receptor beta chain derives from a study of blood T cell repertoires in COVID-19. On the study more broadly: The origin of the acute and convalescent COVID-19 samples was the United States, Italy and Spain. Sources were T cells, B-cell-depleted T cells, or PBMCs; the material itself was cDNA or gDNA.

Some clones are missing from TCRdb's copy, which holds only in-frame ones; the method was immunoSEQ multiplex PCR. The repertoire holds 170,000 or so clones, with roughly four fifths as singletons. The J segment lost 0 bases and the V segment lost 4 bases, leaving 2 bases of the junction unmatched. The CDR3 totals 15 residues. Germline CDR1 is MDHEN and CDR2 is SYDVKM. The specimen sequenced was peripheral blood. V usage is TRBV28 and J usage is TRBJ1-3; 8 bases match TRBD1. The source of this sequence is a woman in her seventies with COVID-19, enrolled during active disease. The CDR3 is CASSYGQGSGNTIYF. CDR3 DNA sequence: TGTGCCAGCAGTTACGGACAGGGCTCTGGAAACACCATATATTTT.